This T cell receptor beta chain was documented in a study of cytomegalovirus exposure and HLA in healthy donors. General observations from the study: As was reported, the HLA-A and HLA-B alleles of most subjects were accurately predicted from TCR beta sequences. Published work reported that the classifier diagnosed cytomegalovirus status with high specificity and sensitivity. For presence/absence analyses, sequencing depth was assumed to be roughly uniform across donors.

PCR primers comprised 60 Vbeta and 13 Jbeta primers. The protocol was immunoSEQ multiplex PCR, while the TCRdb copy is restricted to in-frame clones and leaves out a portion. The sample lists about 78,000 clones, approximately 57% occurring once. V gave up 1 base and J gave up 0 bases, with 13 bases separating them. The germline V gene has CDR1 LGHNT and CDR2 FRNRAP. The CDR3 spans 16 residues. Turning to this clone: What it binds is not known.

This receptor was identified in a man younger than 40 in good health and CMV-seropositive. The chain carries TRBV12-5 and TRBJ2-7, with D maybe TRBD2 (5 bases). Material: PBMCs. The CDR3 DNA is TGTGCTAGTGGTTTGGATCCCGGGGTAAGCTCCTACGAGCAGTACTTC. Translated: CASGLDPGVSSYEQYF.